These T cell receptor beta chains were read from a single sample in a study of blood T cell repertoires in COVID-19. Only in-frame clones appear in the TCRdb table, and some are missing; sequencing was by immunoSEQ multiplex PCR. Of about 83,000 clones listed, about 88% are singletons. The sequencing sample was made of peripheral blood. The receptor set was obtained from a man aged 80 or over with active or convalescent COVID-19. The conserved cysteine and the conserved F or W are not part of the CDR3 here.

V gene	CDR3 protein
TRBV5-8	ASSSGLAGVTDTQY
TRBV11-3	ASSLDGTGNGYT
TRBV28	ASSLLQNNSPLH
TRBV9	ASSLSGATEAF
TRBV5-1	ASREGLAGGDTQY
TRBV11-3	ASSWVGVEAF
TRBV18	ASSPTPRTGGGTQY
TRBV10-3	AISAGTGGSGYT
TRBV5-1	ASSLDGTGGFGYT
TRBV10-1	ASSESMRVGNTGELF
TRBV28	ASSSTGLRPYNEQF
TRBV5-4	ASTKSRDRVKGYT